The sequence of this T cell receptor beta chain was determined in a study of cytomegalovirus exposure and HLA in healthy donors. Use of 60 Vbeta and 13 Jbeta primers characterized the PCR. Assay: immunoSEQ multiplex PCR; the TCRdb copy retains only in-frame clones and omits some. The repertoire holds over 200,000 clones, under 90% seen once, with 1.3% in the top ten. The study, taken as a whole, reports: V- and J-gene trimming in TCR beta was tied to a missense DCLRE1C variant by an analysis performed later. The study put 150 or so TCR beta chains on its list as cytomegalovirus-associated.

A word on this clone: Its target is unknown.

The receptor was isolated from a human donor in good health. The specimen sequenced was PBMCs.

DNA of the CDR3: TGTGCCAGCAGCTGGACTGGGACAGACCAAGAGACCCAGTACTTC. This sequence encodes CASSWTGTDQETQYF. This rearrangement joins TRBV11-2 to TRBJ2-5, with 7 nucleotides matching TRBD1. Unmatched junction bases numbered 5, after V lost 4 bases and J lost 0 bases. Germline loops: CDR1 SGHAT, CDR2 FQNNGV. The CDR3 contains 15 residues. Based on the CDR3 plus reference TRBV11-2 and TRBJ2-5, the full variable domain is EAGVAQSPRYKIIEKRQSVAFWCNPISGHATLYWYQQILGQGPKLLIQFQNNGVVDDSQLPKDRFSAERLKGVDSTLKIQPAKLEDSAVYLCASSWTGTDQETQYFGPGTRLLVL.